Below, 21 T cell receptor beta chains from the same sample are listed, as sequenced in a study of blood T cell repertoires in COVID-19. The method was immunoSEQ multiplex PCR; TCRdb's version includes in-frame clones alone and lacks a portion of them. The data show 250,000 to 350,000 clones, around 89% seen once. The sample taken for sequencing was peripheral blood. The receptors were sampled from a woman aged 55-70 years with acute or convalescent COVID-19.

This chain connects TRBV6-2 or TRBV6-3 to TRBJ2-1; D is possibly TRBD1 (6 bases). The CDR3 runs 16 residues. Germline V gene lookup returns CDR1 MNHEY and CDR2 SVGEGT. V lost 2 bases to trimming and J lost 4 bases, with 15 bases between them. This CDR3 reads CASSYGGQRGYNEQFF. DNA for the CDR3: TGTGCCAGCAGTTACGGCGGACAGAGGGGGTACAATGAGCAGTTCTTC.

The chain recombines TRBV4-2 with TRBJ1-2; 12 bases fit TRBD1. This CDR3 has 17 amino acids. The germline V gene has CDR1 LGHNA and CDR2 YNFKEQ. With V trimmed by 5 bases and J by 5 bases, 12 bases remained unmatched. CDR3 loop: CASSNRDRGRSGYGYTF. The DNA for the CDR3 is TGTGCCAGCAGCAACCGGGACAGGGGGCGTAGCGGGTATGGCTACACCTTC.

In its sample, this clone was seen once. In the same sample, other DNA sequences code for this CDR3. This chain uses TRBV5-1 with TRBJ1-5; D possibly corresponds to TRBD1 (5 bases). The CDR3 is 15 residues long. Germline CDR1 SGHRS, CDR2 YFSETQ. V dropped 0 bases and J dropped 1 base, with 8 bases sitting between them. DNA of the CDR3: TGCGCCAGCAGCTTGGCGGGGGGGAGCAATCAGCCCCAGCATTTT. Amino acids: CASSLAGGSNQPQHF.

V and J are TRBV4-3 and TRBJ1-4, with TRBD1 matching over 7 bases. With V trimmed by 2 bases and J by 3 bases, 3 bases remained unmatched. The CDR3 is made up of 15 amino acids. The V gene's germline CDR1 is LGHNA and CDR2 YSLEER. DNA of the CDR3: TGCGCCAGCAGCCAAAAGGGACAGCCTAATGAAAAACTGTTTTTT. This encodes CASSQKGQPNEKLFF.

The V and J genes are TRBV11-2 and TRBJ2-5, with 12 nucleotides matching TRBD2. V lost 5 bases to trimming and J lost 7 bases; unmatched junction nucleotides: 11. This CDR3 spans 16 amino acids. CDR1 and CDR2 (germline): SGHAT, FQNNGV. The chain's CDR3 is CASSTGLAGTGSTQYF. In DNA form, the CDR3 reads TGTGCCAGCAGCACGGGACTAGCGGGTACCGGGTCGACCCAGTACTTC.

This chain links TRBV6-6 with TRBJ1-1; maybe TRBD1 (6 bases). The CDR3 covers 14 residues. Trimming stripped 4 bases from V and 4 bases from J, with 13 bases between. From germline, CDR1 is MNHNY and CDR2 SVGAGI (reference sequence). CDR3 region: CASSFGAGATEAFF. The CDR3 DNA follows: TGTGCCAGCAGTTTTGGGGCGGGGGCCACTGAAGCTTTCTTT.

This clone was observed a single time. CDR3 sequence reads: CASSFTGRNEQFF. In DNA form, the CDR3 reads TGTGCCAGCTCATTCACGGGTCGGAATGAGCAGTTCTTC. This chain links TRBV18 with TRBJ2-1; no firm D call. V lost 5 bases, J lost 7 bases, and 12 bases lay in between. Germline-derived CDR1 and CDR2 are KGHSH and LQKENI. The CDR3 has 13 amino acids.

The chain joins TRBV7-9 to TRBJ1-1; D may be TRBD1 (6 bases). CDR3 length equals 14 residues. Germline V lookup: CDR1 SEHNR, CDR2 FQNEAQ (reference sequence). Trimming took 5 bases from V and 3 from J, leaving 13 bases between them. The CDR3: CASSKGHGDTEAFF. CDR3 DNA: TGTGCCAGCAGCAAGGGACACGGGGACACTGAAGCTTTCTTT.

The count of this clone is one. The V and J genes are TRBV7-8 and TRBJ1-1; the D is unclear. From germline, CDR1 is SGHVS and CDR2 FQNEAQ. The V end was cut by 1 base, the J end by 4 bases, with 7 bases between. The CDR3 is made up of 13 amino acids. CDR3 sequence (DNA): TGTGCCAGCAGCTTAGGTCGGGTCACTGAAGCTTTCTTT. Protein product: CASSLGRVTEAFF.

This chain joins TRBV9 and TRBJ2-1; the match to TRBD2 covers 10 bases. This CDR3 has 17 residues. Germline V lookup: CDR1 SGDLS, CDR2 YYNGEE. The trim removed 0 bases at V and 6 bases at J, leaving 9 bases unmatched. CDR3 sequence: CASSVGDQRGGRNEQFF. CDR3 DNA: TGTGCCAGCAGCGTAGGGGACCAGCGGGGGGGCCGCAATGAGCAGTTCTTC.

This clone has just a few counts. V usage is TRBV15 and J usage is TRBJ2-1, with 10 bases that match TRBD2. With V trimmed by 6 bases and J by 7 bases, 6 bases remained unmatched. Germline values: CDR1 LNHNV, CDR2 YYDKDF (reference sequence). This CDR3 comprises 14 residues. Here the CDR3 reads CATRSGGVYNEQFF. The DNA of the CDR3 is TGTGCCACCAGGAGCGGGGGGGTATATAATGAGCAGTTCTTC.

The chain is built from TRBV9 and TRBJ2-1, with 9 nucleotides matching TRBD1. The CDR3 consists of 15 residues. Losses at the gene ends were 4 bases for V and 8 bases for J; bases not matched to a gene: 10. The germline gives CDR1 SGDLS, CDR2 YYNGEE. CDR3 residues: CASSKKDRGADEQFF. DNA for the CDR3: TGTGCCAGCAGCAAAAAGGACAGGGGAGCGGATGAGCAGTTCTTC.

The chain carries TRBV6-5 and TRBJ2-5; D is possibly TRBD2 (6 bases). Germline values: CDR1 MNHEY, CDR2 SVGAGI. V was clipped by 5 bases and J by 0 bases, with 10 bases between them. The CDR3 extends over 14 amino acids. For the CDR3, the DNA is TGTGCCAGCAGTACGGGGAGGTACCAAGAGACCCAGTACTTC. Its protein is CASSTGRYQETQYF.

The chain carries TRBV10-3 and TRBJ1-2; 8 bases agree with TRBD1. The V and J ends lost 0 bases and 6 bases, in that order; junction bases with no gene match: 12. CDR3 length: 17 residues. CDR1 and CDR2 from the germline V gene are ENHRY and SYGVKD. Written as DNA, the CDR3 is TGTGCCATCAGTGAGTCGACGCAGGGGGCGGATTCTGATGGCTACACCTTC. Translated: CAISESTQGADSDGYTF.

The chain is built from TRBV3-1 (or the pseudogene TRBV3-2) and TRBJ1-4, with D possibly matching TRBD1 (6 bases). The germline V gene has CDR1 LGHDT and CDR2 YNNKEL (reference sequence). CDR3 length equals 15 residues. V lost 0 bases and J lost 2, with 7 bases in between. The CDR3 DNA sequence: TGTGCCAGCAGCCAAGAGACAGGCACTAATGAAAAACTGTTTTTT. As protein: CASSQETGTNEKLFF.

The rearrangement joins TRBV4-3 to TRBJ2-3; D ambiguous. This CDR3 is built from 15 residues. Germline values: CDR1 LGHNA, CDR2 YSLEER. Trimming cost V 2 bases and J 6 bases, with 15 bases left between them. The CDR3 reads CASSQTSITTDTQYF. The CDR3, as DNA: TGCGCCAGCAGCCAAACCTCTATCACGACTGATACGCAGTATTTT.

V and J are TRBV27 and TRBJ1-1, with D tentatively TRBD1 (5 bases). With 8 bases removed from V and 0 bases from J, the gap between germline ends came to 7 bases. CDR1 and CDR2 (germline): MNHEY, SMNVEV (reference sequence). The CDR3 length is 12 residues. Written as DNA, the CDR3 is TGTGCCAGCCAGGGAATGAACACTGAAGCTTTCTTT. This translates into CASQGMNTEAFF.

This chain connects TRBV7-9 to TRBJ1-5; 10 bases fit TRBD1. This CDR3 has 18 amino acids. J lost 2 bases, V lost 5 bases, and 12 bases had no gene match. CDR1 and CDR2 (germline): SEHNR, FQNEAQ (reference sequence). The DNA for the CDR3 is TGTGCCAGCAGCGCGGGACAGGGGCAGCATTGGGGCAATCAGCCCCAGCATTTT. Translating gives CASSAGQGQHWGNQPQHF.

J is TRBJ1-5 and V is TRBV24-1; TRBD1 agrees at 8 bases. Germline loops: CDR1 KGHDR, CDR2 SFDVKD. The CDR3 has 15 amino acids. With 7 bases clipped from V and 4 bases from J, the junction kept 8 bases outside the gene matches. CDR3 protein: CATRTRDRFNQPQHF. CDR3 bases: TGTGCCACCAGGACCCGGGACAGGTTTAATCAGCCCCAGCATTTT.

V and J are TRBV12-3 or TRBV12-4 and TRBJ2-7, with TRBD1 as a possible D gene (6 bases). The V end was cut by 8 bases, the J end by 4 bases, with 15 bases between. The CDR3 contains 13 residues. The DNA for the CDR3 is TGTGCCAGCCGAGGCAGGGGTGCGTACGAGCAGTACTTC. It yields the protein CASRGRGAYEQYF.

This clone occurred a few times. The CDR3 sequence is CASSLSPGQSEKLFF. CDR3 bases: TGTGCCAGCAGCTTATCTCCAGGGCAAAGTGAAAAACTGTTTTTT. The genes are TRBV7-2 and TRBJ1-4; D is perhaps TRBD1 (5 bases). This CDR3 comprises 15 residues. Germline assignment: CDR1 SGHTA and CDR2 FQGNSA. Trimming shortened V by 2 bases and J by 7 bases, and 14 bases separated the two germline ends.